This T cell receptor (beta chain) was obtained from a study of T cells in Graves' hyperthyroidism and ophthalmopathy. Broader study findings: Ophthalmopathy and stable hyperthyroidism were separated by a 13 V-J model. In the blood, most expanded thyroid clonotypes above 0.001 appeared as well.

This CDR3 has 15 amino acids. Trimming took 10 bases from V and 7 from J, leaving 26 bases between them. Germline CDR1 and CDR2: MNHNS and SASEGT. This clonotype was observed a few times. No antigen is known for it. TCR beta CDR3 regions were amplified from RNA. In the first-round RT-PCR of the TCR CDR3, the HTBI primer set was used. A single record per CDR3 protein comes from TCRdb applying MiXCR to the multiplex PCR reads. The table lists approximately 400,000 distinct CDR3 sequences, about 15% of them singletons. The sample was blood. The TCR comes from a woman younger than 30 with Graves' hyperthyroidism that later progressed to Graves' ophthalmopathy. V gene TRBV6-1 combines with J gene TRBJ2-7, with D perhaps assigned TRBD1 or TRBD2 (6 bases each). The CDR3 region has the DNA TGTGCCACCGCCTTAACCCGGGGGCAGGGCGGGGAGCAGTACTTC. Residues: CATALTRGQGGEQYF.